Below are 17 T cell receptor beta chains sequenced from a single sample in a study of shared T cell receptors in the human thymus. Sequencing was performed with immunoSEQ multiplex PCR; in TCRdb, only in-frame clones are kept and a portion is missing. Of some 720,000 clones listed, roughly 88% are singletons. The sample also formed part of further work on human thymus T cells.

Sequences were obtained from thymocytes. These receptors originate from a boy younger than two with a congenital heart defect.

The V gene is TRBV4-3, the J gene TRBJ2-1; the match to TRBD2 covers 9 bases. V trimming: 0 bases; J trimming: 2 bases; junction bases outside the gene matches: 8. The CDR3 has 18 residues. Germline V CDR1 and CDR2: LGHNA, YSLEER. This chain's CDR3 is CASSQDRSGRLPYNEQFF. Written as DNA, the CDR3 is TGCGCCAGCAGCCAAGATAGGAGCGGGAGGCTCCCCTACAATGAGCAGTTCTTC.

The chain combines TRBV15 with TRBJ2-5, with 15 bases lining up with TRBD2. CDR3 length: 18 residues. The germline V gene has CDR1 LNHNV and CDR2 YYDKDF (reference sequence). V was pared by 1 base and J by 7 bases, with 10 bases of the junction left unmatched. The CDR3 spells CATSRATGLAGGPRTQYF. DNA for the CDR3: TGTGCCACCAGCAGAGCGACAGGACTAGCGGGAGGGCCTAGGACCCAGTACTTC.

This clone was detected once. V gene TRBV4-1 combines with J gene TRBJ2-7, with 12 bases identical to TRBD2. Looked up from germline, CDR1 is MGHRA and CDR2 is YSYEKL. The V and J ends lost 0 bases and 6 bases, in that order; junction bases with no gene match: 21. This CDR3 spans 21 amino acids. For the CDR3, the DNA is TGCGCCAGCAGCCAAGATTTTGGACTAGCGGGATTTTCTAGGGTGGATGGCGAGCAGTACTTC. It codes for CASSQDFGLAGFSRVDGEQYF.

The V and J genes are TRBV15 and TRBJ1-1, with 8 bases lining up with TRBD1. The J segment lost 0 bases and the V segment lost 3 bases, leaving 6 bases of the junction unmatched. The CDR3 is 16 residues long. Germline-derived CDR1 and CDR2 are LNHNV and YYDKDF (reference sequence). The CDR3, as DNA: TGTGCCACCAGCAGGGATAGGACAGGGATGAACACTGAAGCTTTCTTT. Its protein product is CATSRDRTGMNTEAFF.

The chain is built from TRBV4-1 and TRBJ2-3; 10 bases match TRBD2. The J segment lost 3 bases and the V segment lost 3 bases, leaving 6 bases of the junction unmatched. The CDR3 extends over 16 amino acids. Germline CDR1 is MGHRA and CDR2 is YSYEKL. CDR3 sequence (DNA): TGCGCCAGCAGCCACGAAAGCGGGGGGGCGACAGATACGCAGTATTTT. It specifies CASSHESGGATDTQYF.

The chain is built from TRBV28 and TRBJ2-7; perhaps TRBD2 as D (5 bases). Germline V CDR1 and CDR2: MDHEN, SYDVKM. Trimming cost V 3 bases and J 2 bases, with 14 bases left between them. CDR3 length: 15 amino acids. CDR3 DNA sequence: TGTGCCAGCAGTTTGGCTAGCCTACCTACCTACGAGCAGTACTTC. This translates into CASSLASLPTYEQYF.

This rearrangement joins TRBV5-1 to TRBJ2-7; D gene unclear. In germline, CDR1 is SGHRS, CDR2 YFSETQ. V shed 3 bases and J shed 1 base, with 11 bases lying between them. The CDR3 extends over 14 amino acids. The DNA for the CDR3 is TGCGCCAGCAGCTACACGATCAATTCCTACGAGCAGTACTTC. This sequence encodes CASSYTINSYEQYF.

This sequence joins TRBV6-1 and TRBJ2-7; possible D gene TRBD2, 5 bases. The germline V and J ends were trimmed by 6 bases and 6 bases, with 21 bases remaining between them. Germline V gene data show CDR1 as MNHNS and CDR2 as SASEGT. The CDR3 extends over 15 amino acids. CDR3 in DNA: TGTGCCAGCAGCAAAAACACACCTAGCCTGCGCGAGCAGTACTTC. It yields the protein CASSKNTPSLREQYF.

The sample holds one count of this clone. J is TRBJ1-3 and V is TRBV19; D perhaps matches TRBD1 (6 bases). With 6 bases removed from V and 2 bases from J, the gap between germline ends came to 17 bases. The CDR3 totals 16 residues. Germline V gene data show CDR1 as LNHDA and CDR2 as SQIVND (reference sequence). The CDR3 coding sequence is TGTGCCAGTAGGGTTACTGCGGACAGTCCTGGAAACACCATATATTTT. This gives the protein CASRVTADSPGNTIYF.

The chain couples TRBV6-5 to TRBJ1-5; 10 nucleotides line up with TRBD1. V was pared by 4 bases and J by 2 bases, with 2 bases of the junction left unmatched. The CDR3 extends over 15 amino acids. Germline-derived CDR1 and CDR2 are MNHEY and SVGAGI. The CDR3 spells CASSSGQGGNQPQHF. CDR3 DNA: TGTGCCAGCAGTTCCGGACAGGGGGGCAATCAGCCCCAGCATTTT.

This chain joins TRBV19 and TRBJ2-1; 7 bases align to TRBD1. Germline CDR1 LNHDA, CDR2 SQIVND (reference sequence). The V and J ends lost 5 bases and 0 bases, in that order; junction bases with no gene match: 7. There are 16 residues in the CDR3. As DNA, the CDR3 is TGTGCCAGTAGTGCCGCGACAGGGAGCTCCTACAATGAGCAGTTCTTC. It encodes CASSAATGSSYNEQFF.

The gene calls are TRBV27 and TRBJ2-1; 7 bases are a match to TRBD2. CDR3 size: 17 residues. Trimming removed 2 bases from V and 2 bases from J; junction bases left unmatched: 9. Germline CDR1 MNHEY, CDR2 SMNVEV (reference sequence). The DNA for the CDR3 is TGTGCCAGCAGTTTAGCGGGAGAGGGGAAGACCTACAATGAGCAGTTCTTC. It translates to CASSLAGEGKTYNEQFF.

This clone came up a few times. This chain links TRBV7-9 with TRBJ2-3; 15 bases map to TRBD2. The junction had 5 bases not matched to a gene; V was cut back by 1 base and J by 3 bases. This CDR3 has 18 amino acids. Germline V gene lookup returns CDR1 SEHNR and CDR2 FQNEAQ (reference sequence). The CDR3 coding sequence is TGTGCCAGCAGCTTAGGGACTAGCGGGAGGGCCGTTACAGATACGCAGTATTTT. It specifies CASSLGTSGRAVTDTQYF.

The chain combines TRBV9 with TRBJ2-7, with TRBD2 as a possible D gene (7 bases). The CDR3 sequence is 15 residues long. V was shortened by 0 bases and J by 6 bases, with 16 bases between the two germline ends. Germline-derived CDR1 and CDR2 are SGDLS and YYNGEE. The CDR3 sequence is CASSVEGGAGAEQYF. Here the CDR3 DNA reads TGTGCCAGCAGCGTAGAGGGGGGCGCGGGGGCCGAGCAGTACTTC.

V is TRBV15 and J is TRBJ2-3; D possibly corresponds to TRBD1 (5 bases). The CDR3 is 17 residues long. V lost 0 bases to trimming and J lost 1 base, with 14 bases between them. Germline V gene lookup returns CDR1 LNHNV and CDR2 YYDKDF (reference sequence). The CDR3 DNA sequence: TGTGCCACCAGCAGAGATCGAAGGTGGGGCTGCACAGATACGCAGTATTTT. It translates to CATSRDRRWGCTDTQYF.

For the CDR3, the DNA is TGTGCCAGCAGCTTAGCCGACCCTAGGGCGGGGATATACGAGCAGTACTTC. It yields the protein CASSLADPRAGIYEQYF. V and J are TRBV7-2 and TRBJ2-7; TRBD2 is a possible D gene (6 bases). With 0 bases removed from V and 4 bases from J, the gap between germline ends came to 19 bases. Germline V gene data show CDR1 as SGHTA and CDR2 as FQGNSA. The length of the CDR3 is 17 residues.

The genes are TRBV11-3 and TRBJ2-7, with D tentatively TRBD1 (6 bases). V lost 5 bases and J lost 0, with 17 bases in between. Germline-derived CDR1 and CDR2 are SGHNT and YENEEA. This CDR3 has 16 amino acids. This chain's CDR3 is CASSPGGGASSYEQYF. In DNA, the CDR3 is TGTGCCAGCAGCCCAGGTGGGGGCGCAAGCTCCTACGAGCAGTACTTC.